The 13 T cell receptor beta chains reported below all come from one sample, sequenced in a study of T-cell memory formation after mild COVID-19. TCRdb re-called the 5' RACE reads through MiXCR, storing one row per CDR3 protein. The profile shows 550,000 to 700,000 distinct CDR3 sequences, roughly 17% of them singletons. Sequencing was carried out using PBMCs or a T cell subset sorted from them (not recorded which). All receptors derive from an adult woman who had mild COVID-19 (a few samples of this study predate the infection). Cell type and time point are not known.

This clonotype was observed a few times. This chain uses TRBV6-1 with TRBJ2-2, with D perhaps TRBD1 (5 bases). The CDR3 totals 15 residues. V was pared by 7 bases and J by 4 bases, with 16 bases between. The germline gives CDR1 MNHNS, CDR2 SASEGT. CDR3 sequence (DNA): TGTGCCAGCACGATGTCGACAGATGGCACCGGGGAGCTGTTTTTT. Translated, it gives CASTMSTDGTGELFF.

The chain carries TRBV7-9 and TRBJ2-1, with a tentative D call TRBD2 (6 bases). The CDR3 consists of 18 residues. The V and J ends lost 1 base and 2 bases respectively, with 18 bases between them. Germline values: CDR1 SEHNR, CDR2 FQNEAQ (reference sequence). The DNA for the CDR3 is TGTGCCAGCAGCTTAGGAGGAGTTGTCGGGAGCCCCTACAATGAGCAGTTCTTC. Its translation is CASSLGGVVGSPYNEQFF.

This clonotype was detected a few times. The chain joins TRBV7-2 to TRBJ1-4; tentatively, D is TRBD1 (6 bases). The V and J ends lost 1 base and 6 bases respectively, with 15 bases between them. CDR3 length: 16 amino acids. The V gene's germline CDR1 is SGHTA and CDR2 FQGNSA. CDR3 residues: CASSLESGRGYEKLFF. DNA of the CDR3: TGTGCCAGCAGCTTAGAATCGGGCAGGGGTTATGAAAAACTGTTTTTT. The entire variable domain, with the rest obtained from reference TRBV7-2 and TRBJ1-4, is as follows: GAGVSQSPSNKVTEKGKDVELRCDPISGHTALYWYRQSLGQGLEFLIYFQGNSAPDKSGLPSDRFSAERTGGSVSTLTIQRTQQEDSAVYLCASSLESGRGYEKLFFGSGTQLSVL.

The table lists this clonotype with a few counts. The chain carries TRBV11-2 and TRBJ2-5, with D hard to call. Germline V gene lookup returns CDR1 SGHAT and CDR2 FQNNGV. The CDR3 is 15 amino acids. V lost 0 bases, J lost 1 base, and 9 bases lay in between. The CDR3 region is CASSLDSTFQETQYF. CDR3 in DNA: TGTGCCAGCAGCTTAGATTCGACTTTCCAAGAGACCCAGTACTTC.

In its sample, this clonotype was seen a few times. This chain connects TRBV5-6 to TRBJ2-5, with D perhaps matching TRBD2 (6 bases). V was cut by 4 bases and J by 6 bases, with 22 bases left in between. The CDR3 is 16 residues long. Germline values: CDR1 SGHDT, CDR2 YYEEEE. The CDR3 here is CASSKPAREGRQTQYF. For the CDR3, the DNA is TGTGCCAGCAGCAAACCCGCCCGTGAAGGGAGGCAGACCCAGTACTTC.

This clonotype was observed many times. The V call is TRBV7-2, the J call TRBJ2-3; TRBD2 matches at 13 bases. The germline V gene has CDR1 SGHTA and CDR2 FQGNSA. J gave up 5 bases and V 6 bases, and 17 bases lay outside the gene matches. The CDR3 has 19 residues. The CDR3 DNA reads TGTGCCAGCAGTTCCGACGGAATACTAGCGGGAGGGCGGAGAGATACGCAGTATTTT. It yields the protein CASSSDGILAGGRRDTQYF. The full variable domain, with the rest looked up from reference TRBV7-2 and TRBJ2-3, is GAGVSQSPSNKVTEKGKDVELRCDPISGHTALYWYRQSLGQGLEFLIYFQGNSAPDKSGLPSDRFSAERTGGSVSTLTIQRTQQEDSAVYLCASSSDGILAGGRRDTQYFGPGTRLTVL.

This clonotype was counted between two and nine times. This chain uses TRBV5-1 with TRBJ1-3, with a possible D match to TRBD1 (6 bases). The germline CDR1 and CDR2 sequences are SGHRS and YFSETQ. The V and J ends lost 0 bases and 3 bases respectively, with 13 bases between them. This CDR3 has 16 residues. The CDR3 DNA follows: TGCGCCAGCAGCTTGGGCCAGGACAGCGTTGGAAACACCATATATTTT. This sequence encodes CASSLGQDSVGNTIYF.

This clonotype was observed a handful of times. The chain carries TRBV27 and TRBJ1-5; D is unresolved. This CDR3 comprises 16 residues. The V gene lost 1 base and the J gene lost 4 bases, with 14 bases spanning the gap. Germline V gene lookup returns CDR1 MNHEY and CDR2 SMNVEV (reference sequence). This CDR3 reads CASSLWAGPENQPQHF. DNA for the CDR3: TGTGCCAGCAGTTTATGGGCAGGACCGGAGAATCAGCCCCAGCATTTT.

The chain combines TRBV5-5 with TRBJ1-2, with a tentative D call TRBD1 (5 bases). This CDR3 contains 19 residues. Germline V gives CDR1 SGHKS, CDR2 YYEKEE (reference sequence). V was shortened by 4 bases and J by 0 bases, with 25 bases between the two germline ends. The CDR3 DNA reads as TGTGCCAGCAGCGAAACCTCCGCCCGGGGCGCGGAGACTAACTATGGCTACACCTTC. Protein: CASSETSARGAETNYGYTF.

In its sample, this clonotype was seen a few times. The germline gene is not matched at one end of the junction; a read error may be the cause. The chain employs TRBV10-3 and TRBJ2-7; 8 bases agree with TRBD1. Germline CDR1 reads ENHRY; CDR2 reads SYGVKD. CDR3 length: 13 residues. The CDR3 coding sequence is TGTGCCATCAGTGAAGGACAGGGAGACGATCAGTACTTC. Residues: CAISEGQGDDQYF.

This clonotype was observed a few times. The gene calls are TRBV5-1 and TRBJ2-7; 9 positions agree with TRBD1. CDR1 is SGHRS, CDR2 YFSETQ, per germline. The CDR3 has 14 residues. Trimming removed 4 bases from V and 6 bases from J; junction bases left unmatched: 8. The CDR3 spells CASSGDRDKGEQYF. The CDR3, as DNA: TGCGCCAGCAGCGGGGACAGGGATAAGGGCGAGCAGTACTTC.

The chain employs TRBV24-1 and TRBJ1-2; TRBD1 might be the D (6 bases). CDR1 KGHDR and CDR2 SFDVKD come from the germline V gene. The CDR3 loop spans 14 amino acids. Trimming removed 3 bases at V and 6 bases at J, with 13 bases between. The CDR3 spells CATSDAGQKHGYTF. CDR3 DNA sequence: TGTGCCACCAGTGATGCCGGACAGAAACATGGCTACACCTTC.

This clonotype showed up just a few times. The rearrangement joins TRBV7-2 to TRBJ2-1; no clear D gene. V lost 5 bases and J 6 bases, leaving 14 bases between the germline ends. This CDR3 spans 14 amino acids. Germline V gives CDR1 SGHTA, CDR2 FQGNSA. The CDR3 is CASSLAGILNEQFF. In DNA, the CDR3 is TGTGCCAGCAGCCTGGCCGGAATTCTCAATGAGCAGTTCTTC.